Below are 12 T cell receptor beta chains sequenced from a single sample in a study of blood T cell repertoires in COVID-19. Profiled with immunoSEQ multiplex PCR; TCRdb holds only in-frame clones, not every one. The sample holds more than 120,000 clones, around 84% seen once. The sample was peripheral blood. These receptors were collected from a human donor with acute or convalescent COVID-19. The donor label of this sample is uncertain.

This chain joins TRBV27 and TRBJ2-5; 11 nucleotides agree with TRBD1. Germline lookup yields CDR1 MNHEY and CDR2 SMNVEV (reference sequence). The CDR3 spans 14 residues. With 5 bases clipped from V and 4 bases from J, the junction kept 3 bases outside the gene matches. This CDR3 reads CASSPGTGGETQYF. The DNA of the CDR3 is TGTGCCAGCAGTCCCGGGACAGGGGGAGAGACCCAGTACTTC.

This chain's CDR3 is CASSSSGGPTGELFF. In DNA, the CDR3 is TGTGCCAGCAGTTCGAGCGGGGGGCCCACCGGGGAGCTGTTTTTT. This chain connects TRBV2 to TRBJ2-2, with TRBD2 matching 9 bases. The V gene's germline CDR1 is SNHLY and CDR2 FYNNEI. This CDR3 has 15 amino acids. The V gene end was trimmed by 5 bases and the J gene end by 4 bases; junction bases not matched to a gene: 5.

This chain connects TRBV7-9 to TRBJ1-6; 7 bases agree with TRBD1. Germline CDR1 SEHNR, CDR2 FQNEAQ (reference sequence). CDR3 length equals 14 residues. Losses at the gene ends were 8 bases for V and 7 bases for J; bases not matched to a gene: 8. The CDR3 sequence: CASRRGQPNSPLHF. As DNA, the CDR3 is TGTGCCAGCCGCCGGGGACAGCCCAATTCACCCCTCCACTTT.

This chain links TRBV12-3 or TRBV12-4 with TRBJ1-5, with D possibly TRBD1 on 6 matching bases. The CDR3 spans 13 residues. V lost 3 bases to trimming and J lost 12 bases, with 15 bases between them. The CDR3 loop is CASSFGTLKGQHF. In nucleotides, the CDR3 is TGTGCCAGCAGTTTTGGGACACTTAAGGGCCAGCATTTT.

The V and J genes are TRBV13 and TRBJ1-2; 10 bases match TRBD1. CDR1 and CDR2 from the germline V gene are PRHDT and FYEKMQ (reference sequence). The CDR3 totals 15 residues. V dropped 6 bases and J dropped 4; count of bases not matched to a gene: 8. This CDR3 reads CASSRDRGRGYGYTF. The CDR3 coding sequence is TGTGCCAGCAGTAGGGACAGGGGCCGGGGCTATGGCTACACCTTC. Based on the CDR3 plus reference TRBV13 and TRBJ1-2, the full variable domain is AAGVIQSPRHLIKEKRETATLKCYPIPRHDTVYWYQQGPGQDPQFLISFYEKMQSDKGSIPDRFSAQQFSDYHSELNMSSLELGDSALYFCASSRDRGRGYGYTFGSGTRLTVV.

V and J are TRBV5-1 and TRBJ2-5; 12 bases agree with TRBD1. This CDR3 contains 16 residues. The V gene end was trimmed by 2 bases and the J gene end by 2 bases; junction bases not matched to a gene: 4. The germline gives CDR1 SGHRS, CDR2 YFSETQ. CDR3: CASSFGTGGPQETQYF. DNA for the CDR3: TGCGCCAGCAGCTTTGGGACAGGGGGCCCACAAGAGACCCAGTACTTC.

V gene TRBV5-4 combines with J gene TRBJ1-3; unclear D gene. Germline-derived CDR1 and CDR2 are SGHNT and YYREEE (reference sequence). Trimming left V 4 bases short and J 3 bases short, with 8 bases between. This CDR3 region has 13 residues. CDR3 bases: TGTGCCAGCAGCCAACCGGGTGGAAACACCATATATTTT. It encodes CASSQPGGNTIYF.

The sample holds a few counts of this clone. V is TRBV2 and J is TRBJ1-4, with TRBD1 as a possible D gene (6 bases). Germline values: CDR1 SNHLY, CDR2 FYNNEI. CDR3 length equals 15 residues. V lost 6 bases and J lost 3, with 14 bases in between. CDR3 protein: CASSERGRANEKLFF. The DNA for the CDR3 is TGTGCCAGCAGCGAGAGGGGGAGGGCTAATGAAAAACTGTTTTTT.

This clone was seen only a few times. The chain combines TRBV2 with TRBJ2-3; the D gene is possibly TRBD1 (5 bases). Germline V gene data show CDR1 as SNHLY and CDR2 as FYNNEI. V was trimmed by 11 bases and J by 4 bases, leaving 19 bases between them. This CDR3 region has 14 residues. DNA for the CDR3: TGTGCCTCATTACCGGGCAGGGCTGCAGATACGCAGTATTTT. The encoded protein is CASLPGRAADTQYF.

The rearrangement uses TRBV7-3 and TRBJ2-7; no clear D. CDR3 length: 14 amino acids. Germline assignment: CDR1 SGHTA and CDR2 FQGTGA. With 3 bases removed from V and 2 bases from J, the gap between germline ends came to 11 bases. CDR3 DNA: TGTGCCAGCAGCTTCCTCAGTGGGCCCTACGAGCAGTACTTC. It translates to CASSFLSGPYEQYF.

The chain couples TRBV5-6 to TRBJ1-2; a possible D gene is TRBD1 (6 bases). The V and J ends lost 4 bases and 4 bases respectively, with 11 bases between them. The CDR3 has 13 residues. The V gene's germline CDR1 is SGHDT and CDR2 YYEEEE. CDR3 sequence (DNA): TGTGCCAGCAGCCTGACAGGCGTCTATGGCTACACCTTC. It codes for CASSLTGVYGYTF.

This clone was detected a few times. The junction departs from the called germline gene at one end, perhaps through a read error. The CDR3 protein is CASSHDLRTVPRKGDF. CDR3 DNA sequence: TGTGCCAGCAGTCATGATCTGCGGACAGTCCCTCGTAAGGGTGATTTT. The gene calls are TRBV6-2 or TRBV6-3 and TRBJ1-5; tentative D call: TRBD1 (6 bases). The CDR3 spans 16 residues. Germline lookup yields CDR1 MNHEY and CDR2 SVGEGT.